This T cell receptor beta chain was sequenced during a study of shared clonotypes between healthy human individuals. Broader study findings: Clonotypes not shared had lower generation probabilities than those common to all four donors.

The V gene's germline CDR1 is SGHRS and CDR2 YFSETQ. This CDR3 region has 15 residues. V was pared by 0 bases and J by 0 bases, with 7 bases between. It was around 220 ng DNA, around 33,000 T cell genomes, that sorted-subset replicate PCRs used. Sequencing used immunoSEQ multiplex PCR; TCRdb keeps in-frame clones, though not all of them. The data show around 2.5 million clones, roughly 93% seen once. About this clone: What it binds is unknown. Possible read error: a much larger clone is one base away. This same CDR3 is encoded by further DNA sequences in the sample.

HIV-negative, healthy adults without recent acute infections or vaccinations were the donors. Division of CD4+ cells produced a CD45RA+ naive subset and a CD45RA-negative memory subset. This chain connects TRBV5-1 to TRBJ2-1, with D perhaps TRBD2 (6 bases). The material sequenced was naive CD4+ T cells from PBMCs. Subset reported: CD45RA+ positively selected. This sequence originates from a man between 18 and 29 years old in good health. Some clones in this sample may be carry-over from other donors' samples. CDR3 amino acids: CASSLGGISYNEQFF. The CDR3 bases are TGCGCCAGCAGCTTGGGCGGGATCTCCTACAATGAGCAGTTCTTC.